These 8 T cell receptor beta chains were all obtained from the same sample, sequenced in a study of T cell changes during pregnancy in multiple sclerosis. Assay: immunoSEQ multiplex PCR; the TCRdb copy retains only in-frame clones and omits some. Among some 110,000 clones listed, roughly 92% were seen once. Sequences were derived from peripheral blood, sampled in the third trimester of pregnancy. The receptors shown here come from a female donor with multiple sclerosis, enrolled in a pregnancy study.

The chain employs TRBV5-1 and TRBJ1-1; TRBD1 agrees at 8 bases. From germline, CDR1 is SGHRS and CDR2 YFSETQ. Germline trimming cut 0 bases from V and 5 bases from J; bases unmatched to any gene: 3. This CDR3 has 14 residues. CDR3 amino acids: CASSLVQGETEAFF. As DNA, the CDR3 is TGCGCCAGCAGCTTGGTACAGGGGGAGACTGAAGCTTTCTTT.

The V call is TRBV27, the J call TRBJ1-1, with a weak D call TRBD1 (5 bases). V lost 7 bases, J lost 5 bases, and 17 bases lay in between. CDR3 length: 14 amino acids. Germline V lookup: CDR1 MNHEY, CDR2 SMNVEV (reference sequence). Here the CDR3 reads CASNPSGGGTEAFF. The CDR3 nucleotides read TGTGCCAGCAACCCATCGGGGGGTGGAACTGAAGCTTTCTTT.

The chain employs TRBV19 and TRBJ2-7; 9 positions agree with TRBD1. The CDR3 has 16 amino acids. V lost 5 bases, J lost 3 bases, and 11 bases stayed unmatched. Germline V gene data show CDR1 as LNHDA and CDR2 as SQIVND (reference sequence). CDR3 in amino acids: CASSPPRGQGVYEQYF. The CDR3 DNA reads TGTGCCAGTAGTCCCCCTAGGGGACAGGGTGTCTACGAGCAGTACTTC.

Here the CDR3 reads CASSEEGRGRGYTF. CDR3 DNA sequence: TGTGCCAGCAGTGAAGAGGGGCGGGGACGTGGCTACACCTTC. V is TRBV2 and J is TRBJ1-2; tentative D call: TRBD1 (5 bases). The CDR3 runs 14 residues. Germline CDR1 reads SNHLY; CDR2 reads FYNNEI. V was cut by 1 base and J by 7 bases, with 13 bases left in between.

The chain is built from TRBV11-2 and TRBJ2-7; TRBD2 aligns across 15 bases. With V trimmed by 8 bases and J by 7 bases, 0 bases remained unmatched. The CDR3 contains 12 residues. In germline, CDR1 is SGHAT, CDR2 FQNNGV. CDR3 sequence (DNA): TGTGCCAGCGGACTAGCGGGGGGGGAGCAGTACTTC. It specifies CASGLAGGEQYF.

V gene TRBV2 combines with J gene TRBJ2-6; weak D call: TRBD2 (7 bases). V lost 6 bases and J 1 base, leaving 13 bases between the germline ends. The CDR3 has 16 residues. The germline V gene has CDR1 SNHLY and CDR2 FYNNEI. The CDR3 DNA is TGTGCCAGCAGCCCACAGGGAGGGTCTGGGGCCAACGTCCTGACTTTC. Amino acids: CASSPQGGSGANVLTF.

The chain uses TRBV29-1 and TRBJ2-1, with TRBD2 identical over 8 bases. The CDR3 runs to 12 residues. Germline V gene lookup returns CDR1 SQVTM and CDR2 ANQGSEA. The V and J ends lost 5 bases and 6 bases, in that order; junction bases with no gene match: 3. This CDR3 reads CSVKREINEQFF. For the CDR3, the DNA is TGCAGCGTTAAGCGGGAGATCAATGAGCAGTTCTTC.

The chain joins TRBV6-4 to TRBJ2-1, with 10 bases aligning to TRBD1. Germline-derived CDR1 and CDR2 are MRHNA and SNTAGT. This CDR3 has 22 amino acids. With V trimmed by 1 base and J by 0 bases, 18 bases remained unmatched. The CDR3 DNA is TGTGCCAGCAGTGACTTATCTATTCCGGGACAGGGGCCCCATGGCTCCTACAATGAGCAGTTCTTC. Protein: CASSDLSIPGQGPHGSYNEQFF.